This T cell receptor beta chain was recovered during a study of cytomegalovirus exposure and HLA in healthy donors (dated by TCRdb to between 2016 and 2019). In the study overall: A later analysis indicated that the roughly 130 validation repertoires were generated on the platform also employed for the approximately 700 repertoires of the first cohort. Along with the 666-subject first cohort, a separate validation cohort of over a hundred different subjects was used. To predict cytomegalovirus infection status, the study brought together high-throughput TCR immunosequencing, statistical association of individual TCRs with disease status, and machine learning. The study aimed to test whether cataloging public T cell receptors could reveal signatures of past pathogen exposure.

Separate from the approximately 670-subject first cohort, the validation cohort of 90 to 150 subjects was the group to which the donors belonged. The library was produced with the immunoSEQ multiplex PCR assay. The study's own analysis went as follows. To diagnose cytomegalovirus status from the catalog of TCR beta chain sequences, a statistical classification framework was built. Imported from immuneACCESS, the table was reduced by TCRdb to in-frame sequences with V and J called. These copies leave out some clones; in studies compared against another copy, an unresolved V gene accounts for under half, and the cause of the remainder is not known. Clonal size and the V and J genes are those of that table, whereas D and trimming came from the DNA. The sample contains roughly 310,000 clones, 88% of them found a single time. Around 0.96% of the sample goes to the ten largest clones. Summary of the overall study and its limitations: The authors suggested that the approach could potentially be generalized to other disease states and immunological phenotypes. In both the original and validation cohorts, the classifier was reported to diagnose cytomegalovirus status with high specificity and sensitivity. The study listed approximately 150 TCR beta chains as associated with cytomegalovirus. In vitro tests confirmed that a few of the cytomegalovirus-associated TCR beta chains recognize cytomegalovirus antigens. While some public TCRs were present in many individuals, most TCR sequences turned up only very rarely across donors. A later analysis lacked HLA typing for the validation cohort, so it scored co-occurrence in that cohort across all 110 or so repertoires. In a later analysis, TCRs clustered in the first cohort were found to also tend to co-occur in the roughly 120 validation repertoires, with 90% to 95% of cluster scores above 0.

As concerns this clone: The clone's antigen remains unknown. There are no base qualities to consult, and no much larger clone falls within one base.

For this chain, trimming is 4 bases at the V end and 6 bases at the J end, and the number of junction bases without a gene match is 5. CDR1 and CDR2 (SQVTM, ANQGSEA) derive from the germline V gene. The CDR3 has 13 amino acids, counting the end cysteine and phenylalanine. Just the 39-base CDR3 DNA is kept, in frame starting at base 1. What was sequenced was PBMCs. The sequence joins TRBV29-1 to TRBJ2-1, with 8 bases matching TRBD1. The receptor's source is a man in his thirties or forties in good health and CMV-seronegative. This receptor carries the CDR3 CSVGQGPPNEQFF. The DNA reads as follows: TGCAGCGTTGGACAGGGGCCCCCCAATGAGCAGTTCTTC.